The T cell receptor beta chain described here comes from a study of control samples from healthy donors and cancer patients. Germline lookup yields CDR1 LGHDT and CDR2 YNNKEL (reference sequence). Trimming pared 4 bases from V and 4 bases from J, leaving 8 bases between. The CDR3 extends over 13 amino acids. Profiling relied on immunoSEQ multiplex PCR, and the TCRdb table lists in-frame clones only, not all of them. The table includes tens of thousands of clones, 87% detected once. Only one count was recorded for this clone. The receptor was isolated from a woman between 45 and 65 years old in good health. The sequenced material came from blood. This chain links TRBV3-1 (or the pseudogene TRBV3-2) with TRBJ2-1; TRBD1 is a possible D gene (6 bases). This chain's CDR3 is CASSPGQYNEQFF. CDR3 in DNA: TGTGCCAGCAGCCCGGGACAATACAATGAGCAGTTCTTC.